These 28 T cell receptor beta chains share one sample of origin, sequenced in a study of CD8 T cells in ankylosing spondylitis. Study-wide results and limits: It appeared that ankylosing spondylitis blood was characterized by a TCR beta motif of several highly homologous variants.

These receptors have no identified antigens. TCRdb used MiXCR to reprocess the 5' RACE reads, holding one entry per CDR3 protein. The data show a few hundred thousand distinct CDR3 sequences, around 7.6% seen once. Sequenced sample: blood, either unsorted or a sorted T cell fraction (not recorded which). Source of these receptors: a male donor with ankylosing spondylitis.

This clonotype was recorded a few times. The chain links TRBV12-3 or TRBV12-4 to TRBJ1-5, with D hard to call. CDR3 length: 13 amino acids. The V and J ends lost 8 bases and 4 bases respectively, with 12 bases between them. For the CDR3, the DNA is TGTGCCAGCGGATTTTCCCAAAATCAGCCCCAGCATTTT. It is translated as CASGFSQNQPQHF.

This clonotype was found a few times. The chain combines TRBV19 with TRBJ2-7; 10 bases are a match to TRBD2. The trim removed 3 bases at V and 3 bases at J, leaving 5 bases unmatched. The CDR3 is 15 amino acids. CDR1 is LNHDA, CDR2 SQIVND, per germline (reference sequence). This CDR3 reads CASSIGSSGSYEQYF. The CDR3 bases are TGTGCCAGTAGTATTGGCTCTAGCGGGAGCTACGAGCAGTACTTC. Looking up the rest from reference TRBV19 and TRBJ2-7 gives the full variable domain: DGGITQSPKYLFRKEGQNVTLSCEQNLNHDAMYWYRQDPGQGLRLIYYSQIVNDFQKGDIAEGYSVSREKKESFPLTVTSAQKNPTAFYLCASSIGSSGSYEQYFGPGTRLTVT.

This clonotype was counted a few times. The chain links TRBV12-3 or TRBV12-4 to TRBJ2-1; D remains unclear. Trimming cost V 3 bases and J 8 bases, with 11 bases left between them. This CDR3 has 13 amino acids. DNA of the CDR3: TGTGCCAGCAGTTTTCAGGCCGGCGATGAGCAGTTCTTC. This codes for CASSFQAGDEQFF.

This clonotype came up many times. The chain couples TRBV5-1 to TRBJ1-1; D is unresolved. Germline assignment: CDR1 SGHRS and CDR2 YFSETQ. The CDR3 is made up of 15 amino acids. V was pared by 2 bases and J by 1 base, with 12 bases between. The CDR3, as DNA: TGCGCCAGCAGCTTAGCCGGGCCGGAGAACACTGAAGCTTTCTTT. Its protein product is CASSLAGPENTEAFF.

This clonotype was seen only a few times. CDR3 nucleotide sequence: TGCAGCGTTGCTCCTTCGGGGGCTCGAGAGACCCAGTACTTC. Translating gives CSVAPSGARETQYF. This chain links TRBV29-1 with TRBJ2-5; D may correspond to TRBD1 or TRBD2 (6 bases each). Germline assignment: CDR1 SQVTM and CDR2 ANQGSEA. The ends were cut back, 4 bases at V and 4 bases at J, with 16 bases in the middle. The CDR3 covers 14 residues.

This clonotype was seen more than once but under ten times. The V and J genes are TRBV12-3 or TRBV12-4 and TRBJ1-5, with 9 bases fitting TRBD1. This CDR3 is 15 amino acids long. Trimming at V came to 6 bases and at J to 1 base, leaving 4 bases not matched to a gene. The CDR3 sequence is CASRRTGDSNQPQHF. CDR3 bases: TGTGCCAGCAGGAGGACAGGGGACAGCAATCAGCCCCAGCATTTT.

This clonotype has just a few counts. V is TRBV18 and J is TRBJ1-5; TRBD1 is a possible D gene (6 bases). The V gene's germline CDR1 is KGHSH and CDR2 LQKENI. V dropped 3 bases and J dropped 7 bases, with 16 bases sitting between them. The CDR3 contains 15 residues. This CDR3 reads CASSPPGGAVQPQHF. Written as DNA, the CDR3 is TGTGCCAGCTCACCCCCCGGGGGCGCGGTACAGCCCCAGCATTTT. The variable domain in full, with the rest retrieved from reference TRBV18 and TRBJ1-5, is NAGVMQNPRHLVRRRGQEARLRCSPMKGHSHVYWYRQLPEEGLKFMVYLQKENIIDESGMPKERFSAEFPKEGPSILRIQQVVRGDSAAYFCASSPPGGAVQPQHFGDGTRLSIL.

This clonotype has ten or more counts. The rearrangement links TRBV5-1 to TRBJ2-1; D is undetermined. Trimming left V 0 bases short and J 6 bases short, with 7 bases between. The germline CDR1 and CDR2 sequences are SGHRS and YFSETQ. There are 13 residues in the CDR3. This chain's CDR3 is CASSLAVINEQFF. CDR3 coding DNA: TGCGCCAGCAGCTTGGCCGTAATCAATGAGCAGTTCTTC.

The chain links TRBV14 to TRBJ1-2; D is undetermined. V dropped 0 bases and J dropped 4 bases, with 18 bases sitting between them. This CDR3 has 17 amino acids. Germline-derived CDR1 and CDR2 are SGHDN and FVKESK. CDR3 sequence: CASSQDFRPTNSYGYTF. In DNA form, the CDR3 reads TGTGCCAGCAGCCAAGATTTCCGGCCTACGAATAGCTATGGCTACACCTTC.

In this sample, this clonotype turned up a few times. The genes are TRBV5-1 and TRBJ1-3, with a tentative D call TRBD1 (6 bases). The V end was cut by 0 bases, the J end by 5 bases, with 12 bases between. CDR3 size: 15 residues. The V gene's germline CDR1 is SGHRS and CDR2 YFSETQ. The CDR3 sequence: CASSLGLQGRNTIYF. For the CDR3, the DNA is TGCGCCAGCAGCTTGGGGCTACAGGGCAGAAACACCATATATTTT. Complete variable domain (other parts from reference TRBV5-1 and TRBJ1-3): KAGVTQTPRYLIKTRGQQVTLSCSPISGHRSVSWYQQTPGQGLQFLFEYFSETQRNKGNFPGRFSGRQFSNSRSEMNVSTLELGDSALYLCASSLGLQGRNTIYFGEGSWLTVV.

This clonotype was picked up a small number of times. V usage is TRBV12-3 or TRBV12-4 and J usage is TRBJ1-1, with 7 bases matching TRBD1. J gave up 2 bases and V 4 bases, and 4 bases lay outside the gene matches. There are 14 residues in the CDR3. The CDR3 spells CASSYWTGNTEAFF. The CDR3 DNA follows: TGTGCCAGCAGTTACTGGACAGGAAACACTGAAGCTTTCTTT.

This clonotype was counted at least ten times. V is TRBV12-3 or TRBV12-4 and J is TRBJ2-1, with 7 bases that match TRBD2. With 2 bases clipped from V and 7 bases from J, the junction kept 8 bases outside the gene matches. CDR3 length equals 15 residues. CDR3: CASSLWEGRRNEQFF. CDR3 coding DNA: TGTGCCAGCAGTTTATGGGAGGGCCGGCGGAATGAGCAGTTCTTC.

The genes are TRBV4-3 and TRBJ2-7; 9 nucleotides line up with TRBD1. CDR1 and CDR2 (germline): LGHNA, YSLEER. This CDR3 contains 15 residues. Losses at the gene ends were 4 bases for V and 3 bases for J; bases not matched to a gene: 7. This chain's CDR3 is CASSLQATGGYEQYF. The DNA of the CDR3 is TGCGCCAGCAGCCTCCAAGCGACAGGGGGCTACGAGCAGTACTTC.

CDR3 amino acids: CASSFDYESPLHF. The DNA for the CDR3 is TGTGCCAGCAGCTTCGACTATGAATCACCCCTCCACTTT. The chain is built from TRBV7-9 and TRBJ1-6; D is unresolved. V dropped 3 bases and J dropped 10 bases, with 10 bases sitting between them. Germline V lookup: CDR1 SEHNR, CDR2 FQNEAQ (reference sequence). The CDR3 spans 13 residues.

The V and J genes are TRBV5-1 and TRBJ2-7; 7 nucleotides agree with TRBD2. V dropped 4 bases and J dropped 2; count of bases not matched to a gene: 9. This CDR3 comprises 15 residues. CDR1 and CDR2 (germline): SGHRS, YFSETQ. The CDR3 loop reads CASSQGRGTAYEQYF. For the CDR3, the DNA is TGCGCCAGCAGCCAAGGGCGGGGGACCGCCTACGAGCAGTACTTC.

This clonotype showed up just a few times. The CDR3 DNA reads TGCGCCAGCAGCTTGGGGTATCCCCCCTACGAGCAGTACTTC. Its protein product is CASSLGYPPYEQYF. This chain connects TRBV5-1 to TRBJ2-7; D call uncertain. Germline assignment: CDR1 SGHRS and CDR2 YFSETQ. CDR3 length: 14 residues. V was clipped by 0 bases and J by 2 bases, with 9 bases between them.

This clonotype was counted ten times or more. The V call is TRBV12-3 or TRBV12-4, the J call TRBJ1-6, with 7 bases lining up with TRBD1. The CDR3 contains 13 residues. The ends lost 4 bases at V and 12 bases at J; junction bases unmatched: 6. The CDR3 DNA follows: TGTGCCAGCAGTTCCGGACAGGCTCTACCCCTCCACTTT. This encodes CASSSGQALPLHF.

In its sample, this clonotype was seen many times. The chain links TRBV4-2 to TRBJ1-5, with 8 bases matching TRBD1. The V segment lost 3 bases and the J segment 9 bases; nucleotides outside the gene matches: 10. The V gene's germline CDR1 is LGHNA and CDR2 YNFKEQ. The CDR3 runs to 15 residues. CDR3 in amino acids: CASSQDRVKGRPQHF. The CDR3, as DNA: TGTGCCAGCAGCCAGGACAGGGTAAAGGGCCGGCCCCAGCATTTT.

This sequence joins TRBV25-1 and TRBJ2-2, with TRBD2 matching over 10 bases. V shed 4 bases and J 4 bases; nucleotides not matched to a gene: 3. This CDR3 has 15 residues. The germline gives CDR1 MGHDK, CDR2 SYGVNS. CDR3 bases: TGTGCCAGCAGTGCGACTAGCGGGTTCACCGGGGAGCTGTTTTTT. It translates to CASSATSGFTGELFF.

The table lists this clonotype with a few counts. The J gene is TRBJ2-7, the V gene TRBV10-3; D is perhaps TRBD1 (5 bases). Germline CDR1 and CDR2: ENHRY and SYGVKD. With 3 bases removed from V and 1 base from J, the gap between germline ends came to 10 bases. There are 14 residues in the CDR3. CDR3 nucleotide sequence: TGTGCCATCAGTGAAGGGGCGCAGTCCTACGAGCAGTACTTC. This sequence encodes CAISEGAQSYEQYF.

This rearrangement joins TRBV5-1 to TRBJ2-2, with a possible D match to TRBD2 (5 bases). Trimming took off 1 base at V and 5 bases at J, with 12 bases between the two ends. CDR3 size: 15 residues. CDR1 and CDR2 from the germline V gene are SGHRS and YFSETQ. CDR3 coding DNA: TGCGCCAGCAGCTTGAGTCCCGAGGGAACCGGGGAGCTGTTTTTT. Protein: CASSLSPEGTGELFF.

V usage is TRBV3-1 and J usage is TRBJ2-7; TRBD1 is a possible D gene (7 bases). The CDR3 is 14 residues long. The V gene's germline CDR1 is LGHDT and CDR2 YNNKEL (reference sequence). V lost 4 bases to trimming and J lost 7 bases, with 17 bases between them. CDR3 bases: TGTGCCAGCAGCCTTCTGGGGGGACAGTCTGAGCAGTACTTC. Translated: CASSLLGGQSEQYF.

This clonotype was seen many times. V usage is TRBV10-3 and J usage is TRBJ2-7; 9 bases fit TRBD2. Germline V CDR1 and CDR2: ENHRY, SYGVKD. V lost 6 bases, J lost 4 bases, and 4 bases stayed unmatched. There are 13 residues in the CDR3. In DNA, the CDR3 is TGTGCCATCAGCCTTAGCGGGGGATACGAGCAGTACTTC. This encodes CAISLSGGYEQYF.

This clonotype was detected a few times. V usage is TRBV7-9 and J usage is TRBJ2-7; 9 nucleotides align to TRBD2. CDR3 length equals 15 residues. V gave up 0 bases and J gave up 7 bases; unmatched junction bases: 7. Germline assignment: CDR1 SEHNR and CDR2 FQNEAQ (reference sequence). The CDR3 DNA is TGTGCCAGCAGCTTAGCCCCCCGACTAGCGGAAGAGCAGTACTTC. This codes for CASSLAPRLAEEQYF.

This clonotype has only a few counts. The chain couples TRBV7-2 to TRBJ2-1, with 7 bases lining up with TRBD2. Germline CDR1 SGHTA, CDR2 FQGNSA. The CDR3 is 15 residues long. V shed 1 base and J 9 bases; nucleotides not matched to a gene: 9. Here the CDR3 reads CASSLGVGGPAEQFF. CDR3 nucleotide sequence: TGTGCCAGCAGCTTAGGAGTGGGAGGGCCGGCTGAGCAGTTCTTC.

The chain recombines TRBV28 with TRBJ2-2, with D maybe TRBD1 (6 bases). The germline V gene has CDR1 MDHEN and CDR2 SYDVKM. V was trimmed by 3 bases and J by 8 bases, leaving 16 bases between them. The CDR3 has 15 amino acids. The CDR3 here is CASSFPQGRGGELFF. DNA of the CDR3: TGTGCCAGCAGTTTCCCACAGGGCCGTGGGGGGGAGCTGTTTTTT. Full variable domain (outside the CDR3, taken from reference TRBV28 and TRBJ2-2): DVKVTQSSRYLVKRTGEKVFLECVQDMDHENMFWYRQDPGLGLRLIYFSYDVKMKEKGDIPEGYSVSREKKERFSLILESASTNQTSMYLCASSFPQGRGGELFFGEGSRLTVL.

This clonotype was seen a few times. This sequence joins TRBV7-9 and TRBJ2-2; D gene unclear. The CDR3 covers 17 residues. The germline CDR1 and CDR2 sequences are SEHNR and FQNEAQ (reference sequence). V lost 2 bases, J lost 0 bases, and 13 bases lay in between. This CDR3 reads CASSLLAATTNTGELFF. The CDR3 DNA is TGTGCCAGCAGCTTACTCGCGGCCACCACGAACACCGGGGAGCTGTTTTTT.

This clonotype was recorded at least ten times. The CDR3 sequence: CSTKSLQGTEAFF. Here the CDR3 DNA reads TGCAGCACAAAAAGTCTCCAGGGAACTGAAGCTTTCTTT. The chain couples TRBV29-1 to TRBJ1-1; a possible D gene is TRBD1 (5 bases). The CDR3 has 13 residues. Germline V gene lookup returns CDR1 SQVTM and CDR2 ANQGSEA. V was trimmed by 8 bases and J by 5 bases, leaving 18 bases between them.